This T cell receptor beta chain originates from a study of beta chain features in type 1 diabetes. Study conclusions and caveats: Among patients, naive, central memory and Treg TCRB repertoires appeared more similar than among healthy donors.

Sequencing targeted expressed TCRB transcripts, as all isolated RNA had been reverse transcribed. TCRdb's copy holds only in-frame clones and misses some; the assay was immunoSEQ multiplex PCR. The data show 850,000 to 900,000 clones, with roughly 15% seen just once and 0.02% to 0.025% held by the top ten. Of note for this clone: The antigen remains undetermined.

Sequencing was carried out using naive CD4+ T cells from blood. This clonotype was obtained from a woman younger than 35 in good health.

CDR3: CASSLGLAGIETQYF. Written as DNA, the CDR3 is TGTGCCAGCAGCCTCGGACTAGCGGGAATCGAGACCCAGTACTTC. The chain joins TRBV6-6 to TRBJ2-5, with 12 nucleotides matching TRBD2. The CDR3 extends over 15 amino acids. The junction had 7 bases not matched to a gene; V was cut back by 6 bases and J by 5 bases. In germline, CDR1 is MNHNY, CDR2 SVGAGI (reference sequence).